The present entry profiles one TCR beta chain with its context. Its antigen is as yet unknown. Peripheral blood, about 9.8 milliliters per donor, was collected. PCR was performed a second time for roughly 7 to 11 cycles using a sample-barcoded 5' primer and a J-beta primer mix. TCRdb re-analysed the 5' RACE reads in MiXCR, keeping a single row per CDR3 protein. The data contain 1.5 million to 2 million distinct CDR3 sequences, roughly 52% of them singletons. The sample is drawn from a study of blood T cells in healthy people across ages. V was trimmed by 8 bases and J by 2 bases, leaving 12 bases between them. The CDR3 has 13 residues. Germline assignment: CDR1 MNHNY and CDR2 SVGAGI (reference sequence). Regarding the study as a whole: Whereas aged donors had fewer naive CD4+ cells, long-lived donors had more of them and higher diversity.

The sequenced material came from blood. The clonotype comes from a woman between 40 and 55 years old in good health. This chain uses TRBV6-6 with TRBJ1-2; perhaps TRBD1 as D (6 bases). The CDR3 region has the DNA TGTGCCAGCGCCAGGGGCGAGAACTATGGCTACACCTTC. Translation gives CASARGENYGYTF.